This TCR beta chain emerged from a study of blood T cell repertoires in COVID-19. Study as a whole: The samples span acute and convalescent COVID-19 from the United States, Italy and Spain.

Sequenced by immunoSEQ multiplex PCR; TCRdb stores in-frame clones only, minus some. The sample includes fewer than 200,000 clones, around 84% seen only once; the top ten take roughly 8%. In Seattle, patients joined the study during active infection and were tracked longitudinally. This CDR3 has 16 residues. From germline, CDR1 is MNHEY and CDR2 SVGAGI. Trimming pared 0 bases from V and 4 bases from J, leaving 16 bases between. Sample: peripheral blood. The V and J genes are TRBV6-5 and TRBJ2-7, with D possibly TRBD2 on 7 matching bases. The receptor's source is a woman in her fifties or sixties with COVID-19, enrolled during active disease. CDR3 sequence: CASSYSGAGVPYEQYF. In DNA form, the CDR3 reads TGTGCCAGCAGTTACTCGGGGGCGGGAGTTCCTTACGAGCAGTACTTC.